Listed below are T cell receptor beta chains from one sample, sequenced in a study of T cells in Graves' hyperthyroidism and ophthalmopathy. Each CDR3 protein is one row after TCRdb ran MiXCR on the multiplex PCR reads. The repertoire includes about 620,000 distinct CDR3 sequences, roughly 16% of them detected once, and around 4% sits in the top ten. Sequencing input: blood. The receptors shown here come from a woman aged 25 to 39 with Graves' hyperthyroidism. CDR3s include the opening cysteine and the closing phenylalanine or tryptophan. Each record gives: D gene, clone size, V gene, J gene, CDR3 protein, CDR3 DNA. D genes are given only for firm matches. Only some rows state a clone size, as once, few, many or a class for expanded clones.

>TRBD2|.|TRBV5-1|TRBJ2-7
CASSLKREGQGYEQYF
TGCGCCAGCAGCTTAAAGCGGGAGGGCCAAGGGTACGAGCAGTACTTC
>.|many|TRBV28|TRBJ1-3
CASGLISGNTIYF
TGTGCCAGCGGACTGATCTCTGGAAACACCATATATTTT
>TRBD1|few|TRBV29-1|TRBJ1-2
CSVLGRGVYGYTF
TGCAGCGTGTTGGGCAGGGGGGTCTATGGCTACACCTTC
>.|few|TRBV7-9|TRBJ1-2
CASSIQGQLFYGYTF
TGTGCCAGCAGTATACAGGGCCAACTCTTCTATGGCTACACCTTC
>.|few|TRBV30|TRBJ1-6
CAWGTLPAGRQNSPLHF
TGTGCCTGGGGTACCCTTCCGGCTGGACGTCAAAATTCACCCCTCCACTTT
>.|many|TRBV28|TRBJ2-5
CASSSPPGQETQYF
TGTGCCAGCAGTTCCCCCCCGGGCCAAGAGACCCAGTACTTC
>.|.|TRBV7-6|TRBJ1-1
CASSLYEQGMNTEAFF
TGTGCCAGCAGCTTATACGAGCAGGGGATGAACACTGAAGCTTTCTTT
>TRBD1|many|TRBV10-2|TRBJ2-1
CAIRSPGQGDIRSYNEQFF
TGCGCCATCAGGTCCCCGGGACAGGGGGATATTCGCTCCTACAATGAGCAGTTCTTC
>.|few|TRBV3-1|TRBJ2-7
CASSHSQTGSYEQYF
TGTGCCAGCAGCCACTCACAAACTGGCTCCTACGAGCAGTACTTC
>.|many|TRBV5-6|TRBJ2-1
CASSSETETGNEQFF
TGTGCCAGCAGCTCGGAGACAGAAACAGGGAATGAGCAGTTCTTC
>TRBD2|many|TRBV3-1|TRBJ2-3
CASSQQPGGLRSDTQYF
TGTGCCAGCAGCCAACAACCGGGGGGACTCCGGTCAGATACGCAGTATTTT
>.|.|TRBV12-3/TRBV12-4|TRBJ2-7
CTSRLGPEQYF
TGTACCAGCAGATTAGGGCCCGAGCAGTACTTC
>.|.|TRBV6-2/TRBV6-3|TRBJ2-6
CASSYDRFSGANVLTF
TGTGCCAGCAGTTACGATCGGTTCTCTGGGGCCAACGTCCTGACTTTC
>.|.|TRBV19|TRBJ1-1
CASSAALNTEAFF
TGTGCCAGTAGTGCAGCGCTGAACACTGAAGCTTTCTTT
>.|.|TRBV7-3|TRBJ2-4
CASSSGGGSEIKNIQYF
TGTGCCAGCTCGTCCGGAGGGGGTAGCGAGATCAAAAACATTCAGTACTTC
>.|few|TRBV7-2|TRBJ2-5
CASSLGAGGQYF
TGTGCCAGCAGCTTAGGGGCCGGGGGCCAGTACTTC
>TRBD2|few|TRBV20-1|TRBJ2-7
CSATHSGIYGQYF
TGCAGTGCTACCCATAGCGGGATCTACGGGCAGTACTTC
>.|many|TRBV5-1|TRBJ2-7
CASRTPGAYEQYF
TGCGCCAGCCGAACCCCCGGTGCCTACGAGCAGTACTTC
>.|many|TRBV20-1|TRBJ1-2
CSARDPGTNYGYTF
TGCAGTGCTAGAGATCCCGGTACTAACTATGGCTACACCTTC
>TRBD2|few|TRBV6-2/TRBV6-3|TRBJ2-3
CASSYSITSGDFTDTQYF
TGTGCCAGCAGTTACTCGATAACTAGCGGGGACTTCACAGATACGCAGTATTTT
>TRBD2|few|TRBV28|TRBJ2-7
CASSLYGTSVSYEQYF
TGTGCCAGCAGTTTATACGGGACTAGCGTCTCCTACGAGCAGTACTTC
>TRBD1|few|TRBV6-2/TRBV6-3|TRBJ2-7
CASSLEEGQGGEQYF
TGTGCCAGCAGTTTAGAAGAAGGACAGGGTGGCGAGCAGTACTTC
>.|many|TRBV30|TRBJ2-7
CAWKWQGGHEQYF
TGTGCCTGGAAGTGGCAGGGGGGCCACGAGCAGTACTTC
>.|many|TRBV12-3/TRBV12-4|TRBJ2-7
CASSFSHYEQYF
TGTGCCAGCAGTTTTTCGCATTACGAGCAGTACTTC
>TRBD1|many|TRBV4-2|TRBJ2-7
CASSQEEGTGAYEQYF
TGTGCCAGCAGCCAAGAAGAAGGGACAGGAGCCTACGAGCAGTACTTC
>TRBD2|few|TRBV20-1|TRBJ2-7
CSATGTSGRRDEQYF
TGCAGTGCTACCGGGACTAGCGGGAGGCGGGATGAGCAGTACTTC
>.|once|TRBV7-6|TRBJ1-6
CASSLSGGDSPLHF
TGTGCCAGCAGTTTATCGGGAGGGGATTCACCCCTCCACTTT
>TRBD1|.|TRBV20-1|TRBJ2-1
CSAEDRDSYNEQFF
TGCAGTGCTGAGGACAGGGACTCCTACAATGAGCAGTTCTTC
>.|many|TRBV7-3|TRBJ2-1
CASSSGGINEQFF
TGTGCCAGCAGCTCAGGAGGGATCAATGAGCAGTTCTTC
>.|.|TRBV6-4|TRBJ2-7
CASSDPAPRVPRRYEQYF
TGTGCCAGCAGTGACCCTGCCCCCAGGGTACCCAGGAGGTACGAGCAGTACTTC
>TRBD1|many|TRBV28|TRBJ1-6
CASRPSTGTGIPPLHF
TGTGCCAGCAGGCCAAGTACCGGGACAGGGATTCCACCCCTCCACTTT
>TRBD1|.|TRBV9|TRBJ1-2
CASSVGPRDSRGYTF
TGTGCCAGCAGCGTGGGTCCCCGGGACAGTCGTGGCTACACCTTC
>TRBD2|many|TRBV28|TRBJ2-1
CASSSEREVSYNEQFF
TGTGCCAGCAGTTCAGAGCGGGAGGTTTCCTACAATGAGCAGTTCTTC
>TRBD1|many|TRBV20-1|TRBJ1-2
CSASIPGTGAFDGYTF
TGCAGTGCTAGCATCCCCGGGACAGGGGCGTTCGATGGCTACACCTTC
>.|many|TRBV12-3/TRBV12-4|TRBJ2-7
CASSPPGPYEQYF
TGTGCCAGCAGTCCACCGGGACCCTACGAGCAGTACTTC
>TRBD2|many|TRBV5-1|TRBJ2-5
CASSLFLAGEPQYF
TGCGCCAGCAGCTTGTTTTTAGCGGGAGAACCCCAGTACTTC
>.|few|TRBV12-5|TRBJ1-2
CASGLGNYGYTF
TGTGCTAGTGGTTTGGGGAACTATGGCTACACCTTC
>.|many|TRBV28|TRBJ2-7
CASSPYGRTRTYEQYF
TGTGCCAGCAGTCCCTATGGTAGGACCCGAACCTACGAGCAGTACTTC
>.|few|TRBV28|TRBJ1-2
CASSLPGFYGYTF
TGTGCCAGCAGTTTACCAGGGTTCTATGGCTACACCTTC
>.|.|TRBV20-1|TRBJ2-7
CSARPGGYEQYF
TGCAGTGCTAGACCAGGGGGGTACGAGCAGTACTTC
>.|few|TRBV6-5|TRBJ1-2
CASSYSVARGFNGYTF
TGTGCCAGCAGTTACTCGGTTGCTCGGGGCTTTAATGGCTACACCTTC